The present T cell receptor (beta chain) was sequenced within a study of T cell responses to AZD1222 COVID-19 vaccine. Sequencing was performed with immunoSEQ multiplex PCR; in TCRdb, only in-frame clones are kept and a portion is missing. The data show approximately 160,000 clones, 90% to 95% seen once. This CDR3 spans 16 amino acids. In germline, CDR1 is SGHAT, CDR2 FQNNGV. V was clipped by 0 bases and J by 3 bases, with 14 bases between them. This rearrangement joins TRBV11-2 to TRBJ1-1; unclear D gene. The TCR sequence derives from an adult who received the AZD1222 COVID-19 vaccine. The sample consisted of peripheral blood, taken 28 days after the second AZD1222 dose. CDR3 sequence (DNA): TGTGCCAGCAGCTTAGATGCCCGGCTAATGGACACTGAAGCTTTCTTT. It translates to CASSLDARLMDTEAFF.